Sequencing of this TCR beta chain was carried out in a study of cytomegalovirus exposure and HLA in healthy donors. With 60 Vbeta and 13 Jbeta primers, the PCR was carried out. TCRdb's table, derived via immunoSEQ multiplex PCR, lists solely in-frame clones and lacks some. The data contain around 120,000 clones, under 85% of them seen just once; the ten biggest clones take up about 1.8%. CDR3 length equals 15 residues. CDR1 and CDR2 (germline): LGHNA, YSLEER. The junction had 4 bases not matched to a gene; V was cut back by 5 bases and J by 1 base. Healthy bone marrow donors formed the donor group. When sampled, the donors appeared nominally healthy, though they likely had unrecorded immune exposures.

The J gene is TRBJ2-7, the V gene TRBV4-3, with 11 bases matching TRBD1. The specimen was PBMCs. The clonotype was recovered from a boy aged 5 to 17 in good health and CMV-seronegative. CDR3 amino acids: CASSRGTGGSYEQYF. CDR3 nucleotide sequence: TGCGCCAGCAGCAGAGGGACAGGGGGTTCCTACGAGCAGTACTTC.